These 30 T cell receptor beta chains came from one sample sequenced in a study of T cell clonality in common variable immunodeficiency. TCRdb's copy holds only in-frame clones and misses some; the assay was immunoSEQ multiplex PCR. The specimen gives more than 35,000 clones without singletons; the ten biggest hold 0.95%. Sequencing input: peripheral blood mononuclear cells. Source of these receptors: a person between 18 and 75 years old in good health.

Ten or more counts support this clone. Read data end 3 residues before the CDR3 end; the end is taken from the germline J gene. V is TRBV7-2 and J is TRBJ2-3, with D unresolved. Trimming left V 3 bases short and J 5 bases short, with 3 bases between. There are 11 residues in the CDR3. Germline V gives CDR1 SGHTA, CDR2 FQGNSA. CDR3 loop: CASSFRDTQYF. Incomplete CDR3 DNA: TGTGCCAGCAGCTTCAGAGATACG.

This clone was seen repeatedly, ten times or more. Sequencing ends 3 residues short of the CDR3 end; the germline J gene provides the rest. The V and J genes are TRBV5-4 and TRBJ2-5; no clear D gene. The V gene lost 0 bases and the J gene lost 5 bases, with 17 bases spanning the gap. This CDR3 comprises 16 residues. The germline gives CDR1 SGHNT, CDR2 YYREEE (reference sequence). CDR3 DNA, as far as it was read: TGTGCCAGCAGCTTGGGGTCCGGGTCTCCAAGGGAGACC. Protein product: CASSLGSGSPRET. The whole CDR3 protein is CASSLGSGSPRETQYF.

This clone was seen ten or more times. The read comes to an end 3 residues before the CDR3 does, leaving the germline J gene to fill in the end. The V gene is TRBV19, the J gene TRBJ2-2; TRBD2 matches 9 bases. Unmatched junction bases numbered 8, after V lost 6 bases and J lost 6 bases. The CDR3 is 15 residues long. CDR1 LNHDA and CDR2 SQIVND come from the germline V gene (reference sequence). This chain's CDR3 is CASRLAGRFSGELFF. The sequenced part of the CDR3 DNA is TGTGCCAGTAGGCTAGCGGGGAGATTTTCCGGGGAG. The full variable domain, completed using reference TRBV19 and TRBJ2-2, is DGGITQSPKYLFRKEGQNVTLSCEQNLNHDAMYWYRQDPGQGLRLIYYSQIVNDFQKGDIAEGYSVSREKKESFPLTVTSAQKNPTAFYLCASRLAGRFSGELFFGEGSRLTVL.

This clone was observed many times. The CDR3 end lies 3 residues beyond the end of the read and is filled in from the germline J gene. This chain joins TRBV12-3 or TRBV12-4 and TRBJ2-3, with 10 bases aligning to TRBD2. CDR3 size: 16 residues. The ends lost 2 bases at V and 0 bases at J; junction bases unmatched: 2. The sequenced part of the CDR3 DNA is TGTGCCAGCAGTTTAAGAGCGGGGGGGAGCACAGATACG. Its translation: CASSLRAGGSTDT. The entire CDR3 reads CASSLRAGGSTDTQYF.

This clone was counted many times. The CDR3 bases that were read are TGCGCCAGCAGCCTGGGACAGGCGCTCCGGGAGACC. Translating gives CASSLGQALRET. The entire CDR3 protein reads CASSLGQALRETQYF. V usage is TRBV4-1 and J usage is TRBJ2-5, with 8 bases matching TRBD1. The read stops 3 residues short of the end of the CDR3; the missing end is completed from the germline J gene. The ends lost 4 bases at V and 5 bases at J; junction bases unmatched: 9. The germline CDR1 and CDR2 sequences are MGHRA and YSYEKL. The CDR3 is 15 amino acids.

This clone occurred many times. The sequenced fragment ends 3 residues before the CDR3 boundary, so the rest is inferred from the germline J gene. The V gene is TRBV19, the J gene TRBJ2-1; 9 bases line up with TRBD2. Per the germline V gene, CDR1 is LNHDA and CDR2 is SQIVND (reference sequence). The CDR3 runs 16 residues. V shed 1 base and J 5 bases; nucleotides not matched to a gene: 6. CDR3 bases read: TGTGCCAGTAGTATAGCCCCGGGACTAGCCCACAATGAG. It is translated as CASSIAPGLAHNE. The full CDR3 protein reads CASSIAPGLAHNEQFF.

This clone has a count of ten or more. The read finishes 3 residues shy of the CDR3 end, and the germline J gene is used to complete it. The chain is built from TRBV4-1 and TRBJ1-3; no firm D call. Deletions cut 8 bases from V and 4 bases from J, with 9 bases between. The CDR3 has 12 residues. Germline loops: CDR1 MGHRA, CDR2 YSYEKL. CDR3 in amino acids: CASLLQGNTIYF. CDR3 DNA, as far as it was read: TGCGCCAGCCTTCTACAGGGAAACACC.

This clone was recorded at least ten times. The CDR3 goes on 3 residues after the read ends, and that part is filled in from the germline J gene. The rearrangement uses TRBV5-1 and TRBJ2-5; 13 bases agree with TRBD2. Germline assignment: CDR1 SGHRS and CDR2 YFSETQ. The CDR3 loop spans 18 amino acids. Germline trimming cut 6 bases from V and 2 bases from J; bases unmatched to any gene: 13. CDR3 in amino acids: CASIPTALAGGAQETQYF. The part of the CDR3 DNA that was read is TGCGCCAGCATCCCAACGGCACTAGCGGGGGGGGCGCAAGAGACC.

The sample holds many counts of this clone. At one of its ends the junction is not consistent with the germline gene, which may arise from a read error. With the read ending 3 residues before the CDR3 end, the germline J gene is used to fill in that end. This rearrangement joins TRBV4-2 to TRBJ1-2; maybe TRBD1 (6 bases). The CDR3 covers 14 residues. CDR1 is LGHNA and CDR2 is YNFKEQ in the germline V gene. CDR3 residues: CASSPDTGNYGYTF. The sequenced CDR3 bases are TGCGCCAGCAGCCCCGATACAGGGAACTATGGC.

This clone was seen ten or more times. The missing CDR3 end, 3 residues past where the read stops, is filled in from the germline J gene. V is TRBV4-1 and J is TRBJ2-7; D remains ambiguous. CDR1 MGHRA and CDR2 YSYEKL come from the germline V gene. The V and J ends lost 4 bases and 0 bases respectively, with 7 bases between them. The CDR3 length is 13 residues. CDR3 sequence reads: CASSLGPSYEQYF. The DNA read from the CDR3 is TGCGCCAGCAGCCTAGGGCCCTCCTACGAG.

This clone was counted ten times or more. With the read ending 3 residues before the CDR3 end, the germline J gene is used to fill in that end. This rearrangement joins TRBV28 to TRBJ2-4; 8 bases fit TRBD2. Germline CDR1 MDHEN, CDR2 SYDVKM. Trimming removed 4 bases from V and 8 bases from J; junction bases left unmatched: 13. The CDR3 extends over 16 amino acids. The CDR3 bases that were read are TGTGCCAGCAGTTCCCCCGGGGGGGGGCGATGGGACATT. Translation: CASSSPGGGRWDI. The CDR3, in full, reads CASSSPGGGRWDIQYF.

This clone was counted many times. The read halts 3 residues ahead of the CDR3 end, with the missing end drawn from the germline J gene. The V call is TRBV5-1, the J call TRBJ2-5, with 11 bases matching TRBD1. CDR1 SGHRS and CDR2 YFSETQ come from the germline V gene. The CDR3 sequence is 14 residues long. With 4 bases clipped from V and 4 bases from J, the junction kept 3 bases outside the gene matches. The CDR3 loop is CASSGGTGGETQYF. The part of the CDR3 DNA that was read is TGCGCCAGCAGCGGTGGGACAGGGGGAGAGACC.

This clone was counted at least ten times. The CDR3 is cut off 3 residues early in the read; its end comes from the germline J gene. The chain has TRBV14 and TRBJ2-4; D is tentatively TRBD1 or TRBD2 (5 bases each). V dropped 4 bases and J dropped 9 bases, with 13 bases sitting between them. The CDR3 has 13 amino acids. Germline V gives CDR1 SGHDN, CDR2 FVKESK. This CDR3 reads CASSPDLRGIQYF. The CDR3 DNA, read in part, is TGTGCCAGCAGCCCCGACCTGAGGGGCATT.

This clone came up many times. The observed sequence ends 3 residues before the CDR3 terminus, with the missing tail filled in from the germline J gene. This chain uses TRBV4-2 with TRBJ2-2; TRBD1 might be the D (6 bases). Germline V CDR1 and CDR2: LGHNA, YNFKEQ. This CDR3 comprises 15 residues. The V end lost 2 bases, the J end lost 1 base, and 8 bases lay between the germline ends. CDR3 residues: CASSQRQVNTGELFF. Incomplete CDR3 DNA: TGTGCCAGCAGCCAAAGACAGGTGAACACCGGGGAG.

This clone appeared many times. The DNA ends 3 residues before the CDR3 does, and the rest of the CDR3 is filled in from the germline J gene. J is TRBJ1-1 and V is TRBV5-5; D not certain. Germline V lookup: CDR1 SGHKS, CDR2 YYEKEE (reference sequence). V was pared by 2 bases and J by 5 bases, with 10 bases between. This CDR3 spans 13 amino acids. The CDR3 sequence: CASSFGVRTEAFF. CDR3 DNA, as far as it was read: TGTGCCAGCAGCTTCGGGGTTAGGACTGAA.

This clone was detected ten times or more. The observed sequence ends 3 residues before the CDR3 terminus, with the missing tail filled in from the germline J gene. J is TRBJ2-1 and V is TRBV20-1; TRBD1 aligns across 12 bases. CDR1 and CDR2 from the germline V gene are DFQATT and SNEGSKA (reference sequence). The CDR3 totals 14 residues. The J segment lost 4 bases and the V segment lost 4 bases, leaving 2 bases of the junction unmatched. CDR3: CSAKGQGAYNEQFF. CDR3 DNA (partial): TGCAGTGCTAAGGGACAGGGGGCTTACAATGAG.

This clone was seen only a few times. The CDR3 is cut off 3 residues early in the read; its end comes from the germline J gene. This chain uses TRBV2 with TRBJ1-1; 7 bases are shared with TRBD1. Germline CDR1 is SNHLY and CDR2 is FYNNEI. V gave up 7 bases and J gave up 6 bases; unmatched junction bases: 11. The CDR3 sequence is 14 residues long. CDR3 DNA, as far as it was read: TGTGCCAGCACTGGGTCAGGGGGATCAGCTGAA. The encoded protein is CASTGSGGSAE. The CDR3, in full, reads CASTGSGGSAEAFF.

This clone was detected many times. The read stops 3 residues short of the end of the CDR3; the missing end is completed from the germline J gene. The chain links TRBV6-2 or TRBV6-3 to TRBJ2-1; TRBD1 matches 9 bases. The CDR3 consists of 13 residues. Unmatched junction bases numbered 3, after V lost 5 bases and J lost 7 bases. Germline CDR1 MNHEY, CDR2 SVGEGT. CDR3 DNA (partial): TGTGCCAGCAGTGTACAGGGGGCGAATGAG. It yields the protein CASSVQGANE. The complete CDR3 protein is CASSVQGANEQFF.

There are many counts of this clone. The missing CDR3 end, 3 residues past where the read stops, is filled in from the germline J gene. This chain uses TRBV5-1 with TRBJ2-5; TRBD1 matches 7 bases. The CDR3 has 15 residues. CDR1 SGHRS and CDR2 YFSETQ come from the germline V gene. J was trimmed by 1 base and V by 0 bases; bases with no gene match: 3. The CDR3 sequence is CASSLGDRVQETQYF. CDR3 DNA (partial): TGCGCCAGCAGCTTGGGTGACAGGGTCCAAGAGACC.

This clone was seen ten or more times. The read stops 3 residues short of the end of the CDR3; the missing end is completed from the germline J gene. V gene TRBV24-1 combines with J gene TRBJ1-5, with TRBD1 identical over 7 bases. The CDR3 loop spans 13 amino acids. Trimming removed 7 bases from V and 5 bases from J; junction bases left unmatched: 4. Per germline, CDR1 KGHDR and CDR2 SFDVKD. CDR3 bases read: TGTGCCACCAGCCGGGACAGCGATCAGCCC. This codes for CATSRDSDQP. The entire CDR3 reads CATSRDSDQPQHF.

This clone was counted ten times or more. The read terminates 3 residues before the CDR3 end, so the remaining end is supplied by the germline J gene. This rearrangement joins TRBV5-1 to TRBJ2-3; 16 bases map to TRBD2. Germline V gene sequence: CDR1 SGHRS, CDR2 YFSETQ. With 4 bases clipped from V and 6 bases from J, the junction kept 5 bases outside the gene matches. This CDR3 spans 16 amino acids. This CDR3 is CASSPGTSGGADTQYF. The CDR3 DNA, read in part, is TGCGCCAGCAGCCCCGGGACTAGCGGGGGGGCGGATACG.

This clone was observed many times. The CDR3 is cut off 3 residues early in the read; its end comes from the germline J gene. V and J are TRBV7-2 and TRBJ2-7; D is possibly TRBD1 (6 bases). CDR3 size: 15 residues. The V end lost 5 bases, the J end lost 2 bases, and 16 bases lay between the germline ends. Germline CDR1 reads SGHTA; CDR2 reads FQGNSA. The sequenced part of the CDR3 DNA is TGTGCCAGCAGCGATACAGGGTTGGGAGCCTACGAG. Its translation is CASSDTGLGAYE. The whole CDR3 reads CASSDTGLGAYEQYF.

This clone has ten or more counts. The CDR3 goes on 3 residues after the read ends, and that part is filled in from the germline J gene. V and J are TRBV2 and TRBJ2-3; TRBD2 matches 8 bases. The CDR3 is 16 amino acids. Germline V gives CDR1 SNHLY, CDR2 FYNNEI. V was clipped by 6 bases and J by 5 bases; unmatched bases: 13. The sequenced part of the CDR3 DNA is TGTGCCAGCAGGACCCAGCGGGAGCTGAATATAGATACG. Its translation: CASRTQRELNIDT. The CDR3 as a whole reads CASRTQRELNIDTQYF.

This clone has ten or more counts. The read terminates 3 residues ahead of where the CDR3 ends, so the germline J gene completes it. This chain links TRBV9 with TRBJ1-1, with D tentatively TRBD1 (5 bases). CDR3 length: 13 residues. Trimming cost V 3 bases and J 4 bases, with 10 bases left between them. The germline V gene encodes CDR1 SGDLS and CDR2 YYNGEE. The CDR3 is CASSAGGGTEAFF. The CDR3 bases that were read are TGTGCCAGCAGCGCGGGGGGGGGCACTGAA.

Ten or more counts support this clone. The sequenced fragment ends 3 residues before the CDR3 boundary, so the rest is inferred from the germline J gene. The gene calls are TRBV18 and TRBJ2-3; 7 bases align to TRBD2. The CDR3 consists of 17 residues. V dropped 2 bases and J dropped 8; count of bases not matched to a gene: 16. Looked up from germline, CDR1 is KGHSH and CDR2 is LQKENI. CDR3 amino acids: CASSPNPIGLGLGTQYF. The covered CDR3 bases are TGTGCCAGCTCACCAAATCCGATTGGACTAGGGCTTGGTACG.

This clone was counted ten times or more. The read terminates 3 residues ahead of where the CDR3 ends, so the germline J gene completes it. This chain links TRBV5-1 with TRBJ2-1; 10 nucleotides match TRBD2. This CDR3 has 16 residues. Germline assignment: CDR1 SGHRS and CDR2 YFSETQ. J gave up 2 bases and V 0 bases, and 2 bases lay outside the gene matches. The part of the CDR3 DNA that was read is TGCGCCAGCAGCTTGGCCGGGACTAGCGCCTACAATGAG. Amino acids: CASSLAGTSAYNE. The whole CDR3 sequence reads CASSLAGTSAYNEQFF.

This clone has at least ten counts. The chain's CDR3 is CASSATEGRELFF. The sequenced CDR3 bases are TGTGCCAGCAGTGCGACAGAGGGCAGGGAG. V and J are TRBV6-4 and TRBJ2-2, with D perhaps given as TRBD1 or TRBD2 (5 bases each). The read gets to within 3 residues of the CDR3 end, and the germline J gene fills in the rest. CDR3 length: 13 residues. Germline V CDR1 and CDR2: MRHNA, SNTAGT. V was clipped by 4 bases and J by 9 bases, with 12 bases between them.

In its sample, this clone was seen many times. Partial CDR3 DNA: TGTGCCAGCAGTGAACGTGTACTAGCGGGATACGAG. This encodes CASSERVLAGYE. In full, the CDR3 reads CASSERVLAGYEQYF. V is TRBV6-1 and J is TRBJ2-7; 10 nucleotides align to TRBD2. From the germline J gene comes the end of the CDR3, since the read stops 3 residues before it. With 2 bases clipped from V and 4 bases from J, the junction kept 5 bases outside the gene matches. The CDR3 consists of 15 residues. Germline values: CDR1 MNHNS, CDR2 SASEGT.

This clone was observed many times. The sequence runs out 3 residues before the end of the CDR3; the remainder is reconstructed from the germline J gene. The J gene is TRBJ1-5, the V gene TRBV19; TRBD1 agrees at 7 bases. Per germline, CDR1 LNHDA and CDR2 SQIVND (reference sequence). Trimming took 7 bases from V and 6 from J; bases not matched to a gene: 6. This CDR3 has 13 amino acids. The CDR3 bases that were read are TGTGCCAGTATGGACAGGCAACGTCAGCCC. Protein product: CASMDRQRQP. The complete CDR3 protein is CASMDRQRQPQHF.

This clone was recorded at least ten times. With the read ending 3 residues before the CDR3 end, the germline J gene is used to fill in that end. The rearrangement joins TRBV12-3 or TRBV12-4 to TRBJ1-2; D unclear. CDR3 length: 11 amino acids. The ends were cut back, 6 bases at V and 6 bases at J, with 8 bases in the middle. CDR3 sequence: CASSVTDGYTF. The CDR3 DNA, read in part, is TGTGCCAGCAGCGTCACAGATGGC.